The 10 T cell receptor beta chains given below trace back to one sample, sequenced in a study of sequential checkpoint blockade in melanoma. Treatment reported: randomized to nivolumab then ipilimumab (arm A) or the reverse (arm B). TCRdb keeps only in-frame clones here, not all; method: immunoSEQ multiplex PCR. The sample lists about 18,000 clones; about 25% were seen once. The sample here was tumor tissue (inferred from file names), taken from a patient given nivolumab and ipilimumab in sequence. The receptors stem from a human donor with melanoma.

This clone was counted a few times. The rearrangement joins TRBV9 to TRBJ2-5; 11 positions agree with TRBD2. With 7 bases clipped from V and 2 bases from J, the junction kept 1 base outside the gene matches. In germline, CDR1 is SGDLS, CDR2 YYNGEE. The length of the CDR3 is 13 residues. This CDR3 reads CASGTSGQETQYF. CDR3 in DNA: TGTGCCAGCGGGACTAGCGGACAAGAGACCCAGTACTTC.

This clone appeared a few times. V gene TRBV7-8 combines with J gene TRBJ1-5, with D unclear. The CDR3 spans 13 residues. Per the germline V gene, CDR1 is SGHVS and CDR2 is FQNEAQ. CDR3 coding DNA: TGTGTTACCCAGGAGTTCAGCAATCAGCCCCAGCATTTT. This encodes CVTQEFSNQPQHF.

This clone was seen only a few times. The V gene is TRBV11-3, the J gene TRBJ2-1, with TRBD2 as a possible D gene (6 bases). This CDR3 comprises 19 residues. Germline CDR1 reads SGHNT; CDR2 reads YENEEA. Trimming stripped 5 bases from V and 7 bases from J, with 30 bases between. The CDR3 DNA follows: TGTGCCAGCAGCCCCCAGGCGGGAACGGCGATGGAAAAGCGGAATGAGCAGTTCTTC. Amino acid sequence: CASSPQAGTAMEKRNEQFF.

This clone was found a few times. The rearrangement links TRBV28 to TRBJ2-3, with 8 bases lining up with TRBD2. Germline trimming cut 6 bases from V and 6 bases from J; bases unmatched to any gene: 11. In germline, CDR1 is MDHEN, CDR2 SYDVKM. The CDR3 is 15 amino acids. CDR3 DNA: TGTGCCAGCAGGCGTATAGCGGGGTGGGAGGATACGCAGTATTTT. Amino acids: CASRRIAGWEDTQYF.

This clone was counted many times. V and J are TRBV12-5 and TRBJ1-1; D not certain. This CDR3 has 14 amino acids. CDR1 is LGHNT, CDR2 FRNRAP, per germline. The CDR3 is CASTRLGMNTEAFF. The CDR3 nucleotides read TGTGCCAGCACCCGGCTAGGAATGAACACTGAAGCTTTCTTT.

This chain uses TRBV18 with TRBJ1-2; tentatively, D is TRBD1 (5 bases). The V end was cut by 2 bases, the J end by 3 bases, with 19 bases between. The CDR3 length is 17 residues. Germline V lookup: CDR1 KGHSH, CDR2 LQKENI. Here the CDR3 DNA reads TGTGCCAGCTCACCATCAACACTAGGAGGGGCGGACTATGGCTACACCTTC. As protein: CASSPSTLGGADYGYTF. Filled out from reference TRBV18 and TRBJ1-2, the complete variable domain reads NAGVMQNPRHLVRRRGQEARLRCSPMKGHSHVYWYRQLPEEGLKFMVYLQKENIIDESGMPKERFSAEFPKEGPSILRIQQVVRGDSAAYFCASSPSTLGGADYGYTFGSGTRLTVV.

This clone was counted between two and nine times. The chain combines TRBV28 with TRBJ2-7; 16 nucleotides align to TRBD2. The V and J ends lost 2 bases and 6 bases, in that order; junction bases with no gene match: 7. Looked up from germline, CDR1 is MDHEN and CDR2 is SYDVKM. This CDR3 has 17 amino acids. The DNA for the CDR3 is TGTGCCAGCAGTTTACTGGGACTAGCGGGAGGGCCGCCCGAGCAGTACTTC. Its protein product is CASSLLGLAGGPPEQYF.

This chain links TRBV6-8 with TRBJ2-7, with D maybe TRBD1 (5 bases). This CDR3 is 15 amino acids long. V lost 5 bases and J lost 1, with 15 bases in between. Per germline, CDR1 MNHGY and CDR2 SAAAGT. The CDR3 spells CASSATAQTSYEQYF. CDR3 coding DNA: TGTGCCAGCAGTGCGACAGCTCAAACATCCTACGAGCAGTACTTC.

V is TRBV5-1 and J is TRBJ1-1; D may be TRBD1 (5 bases). The CDR3 has 14 residues. Germline CDR1 SGHRS, CDR2 YFSETQ. The V gene lost 0 bases and the J gene lost 5 bases, with 11 bases spanning the gap. CDR3 amino acids: CASSLVGGNTEAFF. The CDR3 region has the DNA TGCGCCAGCAGCTTGGTGGGGGGAAATACTGAAGCTTTCTTT.

The chain couples TRBV19 to TRBJ2-1, with D unresolved. The germline V gene encodes CDR1 LNHDA and CDR2 SQIVND (reference sequence). CDR3 length: 13 residues. Between the trimmed V and J ends, which lost 1 base and 6 bases, there was a span of 7 bases. CDR3 sequence reads: CASSIGASNEQFF. DNA of the CDR3: TGTGCCAGTAGTATAGGGGCTAGCAATGAGCAGTTCTTC.